This TCR beta chain was sequenced in a study of cytomegalovirus exposure and HLA in healthy donors. Findings of the study overall: Highly shared variants forming one cluster were likely a sequencing artifact. No immune exposure information besides CMV serostatus was available.

The PCR ran on 60 Vbeta and 13 Jbeta primers. Profiled with immunoSEQ multiplex PCR; TCRdb holds only in-frame clones, not every one. Seen here are 200,000 to 250,000 clones, around 79% observed once, and the top ten hold 1.5% to 2%. Germline CDR1 and CDR2: SGHNT and YYREEE (reference sequence). Trimming cost V 0 bases and J 0 bases, with 11 bases left between them. This CDR3 is 16 amino acids long. Points on this clone: Its antigen is undetermined.

The sequenced sample was PBMCs. The sequence was collected from a man younger than 35 in good health and CMV-seronegative. The gene calls are TRBV5-4 and TRBJ2-3, with D perhaps TRBD2 (6 bases). In nucleotides, the CDR3 is TGTGCCAGCAGCTTGGAACTAGCTGTTAGCACAGATACGCAGTATTTT. It is translated as CASSLELAVSTDTQYF.